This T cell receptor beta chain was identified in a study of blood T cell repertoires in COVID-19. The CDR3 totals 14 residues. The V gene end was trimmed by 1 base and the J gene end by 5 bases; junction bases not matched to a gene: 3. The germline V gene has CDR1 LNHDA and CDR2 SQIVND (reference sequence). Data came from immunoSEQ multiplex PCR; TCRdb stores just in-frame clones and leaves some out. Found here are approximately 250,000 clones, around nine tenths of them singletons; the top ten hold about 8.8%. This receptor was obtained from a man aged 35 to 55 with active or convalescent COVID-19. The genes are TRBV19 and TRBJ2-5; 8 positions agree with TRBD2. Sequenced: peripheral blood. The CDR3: CASSIAGGPETQYF. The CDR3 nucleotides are TGTGCCAGTAGTATAGCGGGAGGGCCCGAGACCCAGTACTTC.